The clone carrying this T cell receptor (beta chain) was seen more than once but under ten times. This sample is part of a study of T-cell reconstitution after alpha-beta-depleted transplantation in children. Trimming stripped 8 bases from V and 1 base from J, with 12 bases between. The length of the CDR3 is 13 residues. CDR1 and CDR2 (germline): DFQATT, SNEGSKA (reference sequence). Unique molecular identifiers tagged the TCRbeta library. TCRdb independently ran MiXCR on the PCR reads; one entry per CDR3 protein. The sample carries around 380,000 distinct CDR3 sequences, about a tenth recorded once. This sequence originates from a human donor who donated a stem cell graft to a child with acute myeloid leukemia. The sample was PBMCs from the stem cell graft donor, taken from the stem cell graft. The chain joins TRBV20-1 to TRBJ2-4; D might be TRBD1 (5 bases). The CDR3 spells CSPRAWAKNIQYF. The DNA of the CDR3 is TGCAGTCCCAGGGCTTGGGCCAAAAACATTCAGTACTTC.